This is a list of T cell receptor beta chains from one sample in a study of T cell responses to AZD1222 COVID-19 vaccine. TCRdb's table, derived via immunoSEQ multiplex PCR, lists solely in-frame clones and lacks some. The sample includes approximately 150,000 clones, around 91% of them seen just once. This specimen was peripheral blood, taken on day 0 of AZD1222 vaccination. Receptors were obtained from an adult in good health. Both conserved end residues are trimmed from each CDR3. Each record gives: V gene, CDR3 protein.

TRBV7-2	ASSLWRDEGNEQF
TRBV7-2	ASSPPSQETQY
TRBV6-5	ASSPGSYNEQF
TRBV28	ASYTGQPNEQF
TRBV11-2	ASSLDVRETQY
TRBV10-1	ASSELQNQETQY
TRBV28	ASSGRGQPYLEAF
TRBV18	ASSSTSLRETQY
TRBV9	ASSVYGAVSTDTQY
TRBV28	ASSRRSGTGGETQY
TRBV28	ATVRRGGSNEQF
TRBV27	ASSAGGVSPLH
TRBV28	ASRPTRTGGSGELF
TRBV6-5	ASRRDLLETQY
TRBV27	ASSPEHLDEQF
TRBV7-9	ASSRDGRNEF
TRBV10-3	AAGTSGTSSYEQY
TRBV19	ASSILSGAHEQY
TRBV6-5	ASSTQGAANEKLF